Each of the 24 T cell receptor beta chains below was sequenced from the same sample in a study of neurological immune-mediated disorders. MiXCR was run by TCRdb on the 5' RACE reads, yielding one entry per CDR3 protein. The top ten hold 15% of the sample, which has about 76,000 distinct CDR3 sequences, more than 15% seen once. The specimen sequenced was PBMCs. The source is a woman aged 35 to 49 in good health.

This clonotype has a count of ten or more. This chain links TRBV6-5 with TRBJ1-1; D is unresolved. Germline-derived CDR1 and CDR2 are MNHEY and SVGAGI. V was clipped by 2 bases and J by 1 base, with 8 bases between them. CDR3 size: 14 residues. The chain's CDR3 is CASSYGQKNTEAFF. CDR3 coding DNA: TGTGCCAGCAGTTACGGGCAGAAGAACACTGAAGCTTTCTTT.

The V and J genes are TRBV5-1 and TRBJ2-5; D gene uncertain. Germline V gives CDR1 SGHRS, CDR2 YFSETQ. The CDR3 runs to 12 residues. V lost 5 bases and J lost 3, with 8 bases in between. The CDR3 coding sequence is TGCGCCAGCAGACGTAAAGAAGAGACCCAGTACTTC. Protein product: CASRRKEETQYF.

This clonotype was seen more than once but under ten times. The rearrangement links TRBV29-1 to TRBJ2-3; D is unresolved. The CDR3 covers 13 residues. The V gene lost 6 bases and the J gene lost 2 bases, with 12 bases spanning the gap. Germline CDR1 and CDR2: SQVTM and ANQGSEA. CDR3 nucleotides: TGCAGCGTAAGAGTCCTTAACACAGATACGCAGTATTTT. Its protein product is CSVRVLNTDTQYF.

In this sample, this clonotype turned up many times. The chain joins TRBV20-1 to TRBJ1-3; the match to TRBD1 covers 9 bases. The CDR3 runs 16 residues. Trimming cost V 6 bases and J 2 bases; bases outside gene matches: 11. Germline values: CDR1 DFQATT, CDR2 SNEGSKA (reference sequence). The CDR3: CSAGQGSVNTGNTIYF. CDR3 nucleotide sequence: TGCAGTGCGGGACAGGGTAGTGTTAATACTGGAAACACCATATATTTT.

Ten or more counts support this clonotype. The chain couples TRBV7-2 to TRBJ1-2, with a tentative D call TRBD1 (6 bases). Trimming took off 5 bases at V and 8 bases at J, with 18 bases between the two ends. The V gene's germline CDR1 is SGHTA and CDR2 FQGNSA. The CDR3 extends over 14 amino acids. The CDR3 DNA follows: TGTGCCAGCAGCCAAGCTTTGGAGGGGGAAGGCTACACCTTC. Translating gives CASSQALEGEGYTF.

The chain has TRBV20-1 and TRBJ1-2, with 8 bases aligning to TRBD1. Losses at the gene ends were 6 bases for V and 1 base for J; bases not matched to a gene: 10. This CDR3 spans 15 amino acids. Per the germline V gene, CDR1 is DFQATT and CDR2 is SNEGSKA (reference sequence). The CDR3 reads CSAPSRTGHNYGYTF. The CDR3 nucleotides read TGCAGTGCCCCCAGTAGGACAGGGCATAACTATGGCTACACCTTC.

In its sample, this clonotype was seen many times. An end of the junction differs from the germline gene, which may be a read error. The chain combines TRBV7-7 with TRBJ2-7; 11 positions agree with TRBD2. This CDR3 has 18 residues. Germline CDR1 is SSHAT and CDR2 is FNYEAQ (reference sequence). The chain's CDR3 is CASSLGPVGTSGYYEQYF. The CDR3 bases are TGTGCTAGCAGCTTAGGCCCTGTGGGGACTAGCGGATACTACGAGCAGTACTTC. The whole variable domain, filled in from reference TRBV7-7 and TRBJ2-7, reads GAGVSQSPRYKVTKRGQDVTLRCDPISSHATLYWYQQALGQGPEFLTYFNYEAQPDKSGLPSDRFSAERPEGSISTLTIQRTEQRDSAMYRCASSLGPVGTSGYYEQYFGPGTRLTVT.

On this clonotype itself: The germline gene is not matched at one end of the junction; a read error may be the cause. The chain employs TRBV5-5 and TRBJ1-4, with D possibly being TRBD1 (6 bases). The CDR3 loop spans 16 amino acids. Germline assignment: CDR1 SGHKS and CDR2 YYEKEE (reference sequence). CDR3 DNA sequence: TGTGTCAGCAGCCAGCACTTGACAGGACTTAATGAAAAACTGTTTTTT. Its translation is CVSSQHLTGLNEKLFF.

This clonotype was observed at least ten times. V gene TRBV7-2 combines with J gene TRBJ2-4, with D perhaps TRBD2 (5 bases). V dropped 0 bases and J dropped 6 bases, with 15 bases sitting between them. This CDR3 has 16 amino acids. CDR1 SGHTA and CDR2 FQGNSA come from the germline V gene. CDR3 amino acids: CASSLAAGLGINIQYF. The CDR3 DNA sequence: TGTGCCAGCAGCTTAGCGGCGGGCCTGGGAATAAACATTCAGTACTTC.

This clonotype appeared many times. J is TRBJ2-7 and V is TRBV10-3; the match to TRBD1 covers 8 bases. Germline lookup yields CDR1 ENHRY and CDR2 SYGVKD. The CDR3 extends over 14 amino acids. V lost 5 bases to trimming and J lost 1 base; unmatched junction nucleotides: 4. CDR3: CAISKDRESYEQYF. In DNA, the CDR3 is TGTGCCATCAGTAAGGACAGGGAATCCTACGAGCAGTACTTC.

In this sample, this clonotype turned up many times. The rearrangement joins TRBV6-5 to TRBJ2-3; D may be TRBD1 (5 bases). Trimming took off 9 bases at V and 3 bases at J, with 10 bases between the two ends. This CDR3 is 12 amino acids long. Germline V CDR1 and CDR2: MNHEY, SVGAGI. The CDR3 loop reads CASQGSTDTQYF. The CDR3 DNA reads TGTGCCAGTCAGGGTAGTACAGATACGCAGTATTTT.

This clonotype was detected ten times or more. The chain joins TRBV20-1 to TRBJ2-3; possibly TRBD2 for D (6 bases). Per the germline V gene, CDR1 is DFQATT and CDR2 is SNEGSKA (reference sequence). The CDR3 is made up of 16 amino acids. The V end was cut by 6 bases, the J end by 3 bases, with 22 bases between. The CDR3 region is CSATPPNILATDTQYF. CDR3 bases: TGCAGTGCAACACCGCCTAATATTCTAGCGACAGATACGCAGTATTTT.

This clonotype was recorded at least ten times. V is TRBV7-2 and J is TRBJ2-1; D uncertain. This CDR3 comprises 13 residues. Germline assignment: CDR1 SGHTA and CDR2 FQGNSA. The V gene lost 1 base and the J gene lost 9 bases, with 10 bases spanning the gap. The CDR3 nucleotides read TGTGCCAGCAGCTTAGGGCCAACCGGTGAGCAGTTCTTC. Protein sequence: CASSLGPTGEQFF.

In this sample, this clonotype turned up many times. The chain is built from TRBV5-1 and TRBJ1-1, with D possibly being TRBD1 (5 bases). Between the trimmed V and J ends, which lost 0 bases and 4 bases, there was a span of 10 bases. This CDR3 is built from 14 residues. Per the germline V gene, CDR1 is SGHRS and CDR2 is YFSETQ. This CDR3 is CASSLVGGGTEAFF. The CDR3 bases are TGCGCCAGCAGCTTGGTCGGGGGTGGCACTGAAGCTTTCTTT.

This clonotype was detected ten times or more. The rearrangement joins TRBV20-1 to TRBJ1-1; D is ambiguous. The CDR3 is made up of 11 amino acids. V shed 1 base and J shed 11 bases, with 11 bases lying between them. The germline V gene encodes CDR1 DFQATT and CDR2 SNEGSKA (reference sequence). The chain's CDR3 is CSARVGPWAFF. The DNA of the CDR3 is TGCAGTGCTAGAGTCGGTCCGTGGGCTTTCTTT.

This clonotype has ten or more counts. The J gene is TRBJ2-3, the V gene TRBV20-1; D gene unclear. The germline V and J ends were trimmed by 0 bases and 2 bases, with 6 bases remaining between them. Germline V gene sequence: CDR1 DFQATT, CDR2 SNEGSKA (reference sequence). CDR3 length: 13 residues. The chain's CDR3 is CSARETYTDTQYF. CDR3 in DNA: TGCAGTGCTAGAGAGACGTACACAGATACGCAGTATTTT.

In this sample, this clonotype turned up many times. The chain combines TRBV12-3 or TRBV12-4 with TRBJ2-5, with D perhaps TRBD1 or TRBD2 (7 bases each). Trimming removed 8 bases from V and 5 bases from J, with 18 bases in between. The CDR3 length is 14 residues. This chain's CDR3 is CASLLSGGQETQYF. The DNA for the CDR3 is TGTGCCAGCCTCTTGTCGGGGGGACAGGAGACCCAGTACTTC.

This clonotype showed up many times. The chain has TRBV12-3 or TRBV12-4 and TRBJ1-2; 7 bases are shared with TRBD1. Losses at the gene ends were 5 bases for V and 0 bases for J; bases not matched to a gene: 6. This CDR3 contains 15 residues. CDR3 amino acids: CASSPRTGANYGYTF. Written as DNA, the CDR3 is TGTGCCAGCAGTCCAAGGACAGGAGCTAACTATGGCTACACCTTC.

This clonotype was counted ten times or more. The CDR3 here is CASSLDGQGVGYTF. The CDR3 DNA follows: TGCGCCAGCAGCTTGGATGGCCAGGGAGTCGGCTACACCTTC. This sequence joins TRBV5-1 and TRBJ1-2; D is perhaps TRBD1 (5 bases). V dropped 0 bases and J dropped 8 bases, with 14 bases sitting between them. The length of the CDR3 is 14 residues. The germline V gene encodes CDR1 SGHRS and CDR2 YFSETQ.

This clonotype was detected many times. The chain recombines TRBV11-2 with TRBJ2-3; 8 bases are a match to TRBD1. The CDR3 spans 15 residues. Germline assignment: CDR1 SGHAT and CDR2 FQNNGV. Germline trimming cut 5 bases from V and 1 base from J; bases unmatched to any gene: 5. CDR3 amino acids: CASSTPDRGTDTQYF. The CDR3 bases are TGTGCCAGCAGCACACCGGACAGGGGCACAGATACGCAGTATTTT.

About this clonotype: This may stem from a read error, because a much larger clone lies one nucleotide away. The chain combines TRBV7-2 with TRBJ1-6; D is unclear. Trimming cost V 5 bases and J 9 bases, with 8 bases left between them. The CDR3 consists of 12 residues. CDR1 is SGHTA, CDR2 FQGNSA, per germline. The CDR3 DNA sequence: TGTACCAGCAGCCCCGGGGTTTCACCCCTCCACTTT. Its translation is CTSSPGVSPLHF. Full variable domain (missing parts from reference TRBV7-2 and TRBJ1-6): GAGVSQSPSNKVTEKGKDVELRCDPISGHTALYWYRQSLGQGLEFLIYFQGNSAPDKSGLPSDRFSAERTGGSVSTLTIQRTQQEDSAVYLCTSSPGVSPLHFGNGTRLTVT.

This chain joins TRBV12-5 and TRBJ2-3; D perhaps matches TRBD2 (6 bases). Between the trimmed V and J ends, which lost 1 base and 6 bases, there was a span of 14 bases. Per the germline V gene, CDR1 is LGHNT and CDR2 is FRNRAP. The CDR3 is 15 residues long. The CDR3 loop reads CASGLARLGPDTQYF. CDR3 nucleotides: TGTGCTAGTGGTTTGGCCCGACTAGGCCCGGATACGCAGTATTTT.

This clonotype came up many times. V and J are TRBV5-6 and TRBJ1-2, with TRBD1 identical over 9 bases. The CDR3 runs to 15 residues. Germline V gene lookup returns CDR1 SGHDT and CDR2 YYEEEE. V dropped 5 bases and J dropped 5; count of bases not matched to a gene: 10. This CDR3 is CASSFPGTGRYGYTF. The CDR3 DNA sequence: TGTGCCAGCAGTTTCCCCGGGACAGGGAGATATGGCTACACCTTC.

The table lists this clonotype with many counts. The CDR3 here is CASSDSGGHTGELFF. The CDR3 DNA is TGTGCCAGCAGTGATTCAGGGGGCCACACCGGGGAGCTGTTTTTT. This chain uses TRBV25-1 with TRBJ2-2; 8 bases align to TRBD1. The CDR3 has 15 residues. Germline V gives CDR1 MGHDK, CDR2 SYGVNS. With 3 bases clipped from V and 3 bases from J, the junction kept 3 bases outside the gene matches. Based on the CDR3 plus reference TRBV25-1 and TRBJ2-2, the full variable domain is EADIYQTPRYLVIGTGKKITLECSQTMGHDKMYWYQQDPGMELHLIHYSYGVNSTEKGDLSSESTVSRIRTEHFPLTLESARPSHTSQYLCASSDSGGHTGELFFGEGSRLTVL.